This TCR beta chain was identified during a study of technical replicates of blood from a few donors. The CDR3 loop spans 15 amino acids. The germline V gene encodes CDR1 SGHNT and CDR2 YENEEA. V shed 4 bases and J 3 bases; nucleotides not matched to a gene: 7. Measured with immunoSEQ multiplex PCR; TCRdb has only the in-frame clones, and not every one. The table shows some 78,000 clones, with about 92% occurring only once. The source material was T cells isolated from PBMCs. The clonotype originates from a human donor in good health. This rearrangement joins TRBV11-3 to TRBJ2-7; the match to TRBD2 covers 9 bases. The CDR3 is CASSSRVAGVYEQYF. CDR3 nucleotides: TGTGCCAGCAGCTCCAGAGTAGCGGGAGTCTACGAGCAGTACTTC.